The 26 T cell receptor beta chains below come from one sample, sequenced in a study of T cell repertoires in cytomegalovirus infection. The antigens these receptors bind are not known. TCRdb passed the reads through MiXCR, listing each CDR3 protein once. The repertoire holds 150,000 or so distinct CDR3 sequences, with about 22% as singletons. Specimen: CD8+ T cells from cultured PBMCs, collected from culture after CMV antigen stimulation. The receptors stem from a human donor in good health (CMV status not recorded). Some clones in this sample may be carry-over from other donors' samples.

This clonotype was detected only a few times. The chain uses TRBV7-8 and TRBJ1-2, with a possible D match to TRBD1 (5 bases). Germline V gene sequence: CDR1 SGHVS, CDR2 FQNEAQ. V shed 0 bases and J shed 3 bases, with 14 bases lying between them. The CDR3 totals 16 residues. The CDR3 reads CASSLAYKGPDYGYTF. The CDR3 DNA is TGTGCCAGCAGCTTAGCGTACAAGGGGCCTGACTATGGCTACACCTTC.

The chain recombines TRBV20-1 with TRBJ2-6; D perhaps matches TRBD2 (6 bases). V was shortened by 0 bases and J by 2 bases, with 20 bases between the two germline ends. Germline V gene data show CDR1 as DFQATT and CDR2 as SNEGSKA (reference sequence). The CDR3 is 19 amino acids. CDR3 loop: CSARDPSGTGGPGANVLTF. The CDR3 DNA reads TGCAGTGCTAGAGATCCGTCTGGGACTGGTGGTCCTGGGGCCAACGTCCTGACTTTC.

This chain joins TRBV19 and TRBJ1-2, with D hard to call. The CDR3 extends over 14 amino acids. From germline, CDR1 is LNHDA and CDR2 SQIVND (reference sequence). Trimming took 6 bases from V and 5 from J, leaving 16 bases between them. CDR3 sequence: CASSPATEWYGYTF. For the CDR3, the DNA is TGTGCCAGTAGCCCGGCTACAGAATGGTATGGCTACACCTTC.

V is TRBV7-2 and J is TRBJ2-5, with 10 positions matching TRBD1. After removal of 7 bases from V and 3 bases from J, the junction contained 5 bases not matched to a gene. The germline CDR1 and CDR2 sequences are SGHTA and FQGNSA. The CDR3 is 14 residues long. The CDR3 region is CASNVDRGEETQYF. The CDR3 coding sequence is TGTGCCAGCAACGTGGACAGGGGGGAAGAGACCCAGTACTTC.

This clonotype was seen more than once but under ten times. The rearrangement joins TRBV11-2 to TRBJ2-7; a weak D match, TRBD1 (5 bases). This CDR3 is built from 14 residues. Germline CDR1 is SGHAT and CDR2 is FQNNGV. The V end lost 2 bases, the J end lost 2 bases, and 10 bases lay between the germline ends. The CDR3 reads CASSLWGGPYEQYF. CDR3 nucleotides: TGTGCCAGCAGCTTATGGGGCGGACCCTACGAGCAGTACTTC.

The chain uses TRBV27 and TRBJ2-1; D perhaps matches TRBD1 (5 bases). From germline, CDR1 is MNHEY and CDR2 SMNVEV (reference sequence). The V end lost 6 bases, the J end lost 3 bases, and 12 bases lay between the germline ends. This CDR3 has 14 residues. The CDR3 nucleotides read TGTGCCAGCAGCACCGACAGCAACTACAATGAGCAGTTCTTC. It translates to CASSTDSNYNEQFF.

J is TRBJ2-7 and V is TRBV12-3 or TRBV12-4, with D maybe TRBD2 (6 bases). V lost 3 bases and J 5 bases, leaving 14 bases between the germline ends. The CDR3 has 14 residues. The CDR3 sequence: CASSLGGWVDEQYF. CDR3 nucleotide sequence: TGTGCCAGCAGTTTGGGAGGATGGGTGGACGAGCAGTACTTC.

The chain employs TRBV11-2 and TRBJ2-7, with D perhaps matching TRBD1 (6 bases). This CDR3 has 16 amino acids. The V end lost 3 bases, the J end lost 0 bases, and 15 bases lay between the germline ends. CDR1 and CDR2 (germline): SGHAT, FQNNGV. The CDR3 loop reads CASSFIMDSFSYEQYF. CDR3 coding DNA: TGTGCCAGCAGCTTCATAATGGACAGTTTCTCCTACGAGCAGTACTTC.

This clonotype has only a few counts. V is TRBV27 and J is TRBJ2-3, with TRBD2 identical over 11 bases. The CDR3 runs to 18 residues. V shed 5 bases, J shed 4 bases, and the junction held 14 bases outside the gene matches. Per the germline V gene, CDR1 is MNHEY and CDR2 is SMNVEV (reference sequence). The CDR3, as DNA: TGTGCCAGCAGTAACCGGCTAGCGGGGGGCCCCAAGGCAGATACGCAGTATTTT. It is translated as CASSNRLAGGPKADTQYF.

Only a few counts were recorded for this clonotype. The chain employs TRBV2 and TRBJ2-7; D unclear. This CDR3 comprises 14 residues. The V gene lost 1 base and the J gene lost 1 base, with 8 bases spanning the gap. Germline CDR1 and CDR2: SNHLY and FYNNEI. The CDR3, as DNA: TGTGCCAGCAGTGAAGGGGAAGGGTCCTACGAGCAGTACTTC. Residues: CASSEGEGSYEQYF.

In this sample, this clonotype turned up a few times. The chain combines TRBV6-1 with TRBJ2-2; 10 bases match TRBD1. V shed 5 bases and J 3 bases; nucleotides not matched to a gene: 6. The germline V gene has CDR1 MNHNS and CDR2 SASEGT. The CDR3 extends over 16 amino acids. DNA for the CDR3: TGTGCCAGCAGTCCAGACAGGGGGCCTTACACCGGGGAGCTGTTTTTT. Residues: CASSPDRGPYTGELFF.

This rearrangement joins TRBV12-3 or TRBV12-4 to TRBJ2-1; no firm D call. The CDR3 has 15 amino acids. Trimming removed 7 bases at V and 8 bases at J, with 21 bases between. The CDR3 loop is CASNDRVPGRHEQFF. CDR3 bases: TGTGCCAGCAATGATAGGGTCCCCGGACGCCATGAGCAGTTCTTC.

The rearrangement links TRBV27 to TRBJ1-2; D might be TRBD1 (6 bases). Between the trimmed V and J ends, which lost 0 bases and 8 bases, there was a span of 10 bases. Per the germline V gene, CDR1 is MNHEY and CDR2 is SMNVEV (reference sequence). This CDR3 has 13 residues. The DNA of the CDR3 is TGTGCCAGCAGTTTATCAGGGGGGGGAGGCTACACCTTC. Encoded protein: CASSLSGGGGYTF.

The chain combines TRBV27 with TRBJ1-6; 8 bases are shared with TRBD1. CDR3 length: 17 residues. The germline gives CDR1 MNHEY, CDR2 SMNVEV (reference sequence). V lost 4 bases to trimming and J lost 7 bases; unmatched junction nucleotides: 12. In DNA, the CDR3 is TGTGCCAGCAGTTATCCCCTCGGACAGGGAAGAAATTCACCCCTCCACTTT. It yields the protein CASSYPLGQGRNSPLHF.

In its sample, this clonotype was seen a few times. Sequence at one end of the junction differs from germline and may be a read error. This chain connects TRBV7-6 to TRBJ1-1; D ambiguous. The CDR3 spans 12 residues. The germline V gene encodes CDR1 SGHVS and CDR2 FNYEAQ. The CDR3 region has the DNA TGTGCCAGCAGCGCGCCGAACACTGAATCTTTCTTT. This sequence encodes CASSAPNTESFF. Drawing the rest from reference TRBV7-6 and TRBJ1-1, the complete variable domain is GAGVSQSPRYKVTKRGQDVALRCDPISGHVSLYWYRQALGQGPEFLTYFNYEAQQDKSGLPNDRFSAERPEGSISTLTIQRTEQRDSAMYRCASSAPNTESFFGQGTRLTVV.

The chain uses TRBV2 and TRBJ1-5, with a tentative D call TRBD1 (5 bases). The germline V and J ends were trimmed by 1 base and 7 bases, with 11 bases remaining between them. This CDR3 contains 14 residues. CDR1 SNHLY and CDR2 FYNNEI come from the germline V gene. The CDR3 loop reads CASSEGGGGQPQHF. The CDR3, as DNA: TGTGCCAGCAGTGAAGGGGGTGGGGGACAGCCCCAGCATTTT.

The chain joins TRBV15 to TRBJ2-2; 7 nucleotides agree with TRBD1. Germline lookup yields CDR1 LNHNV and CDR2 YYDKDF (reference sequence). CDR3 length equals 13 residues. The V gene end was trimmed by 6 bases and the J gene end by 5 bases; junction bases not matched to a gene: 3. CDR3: CATRPGGTGELFF. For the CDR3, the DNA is TGTGCCACCAGACCAGGGGGTACCGGGGAGCTGTTTTTT. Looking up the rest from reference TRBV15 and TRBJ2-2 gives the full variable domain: DAMVIQNPRYQVTQFGKPVTLSCSQTLNHNVMYWYQQKSSQAPKLLFHYYDKDFNNEADTPDNFQSRRPNTSFCFLDIRSPGLGDTAMYLCATRPGGTGELFFGEGSRLTVL.

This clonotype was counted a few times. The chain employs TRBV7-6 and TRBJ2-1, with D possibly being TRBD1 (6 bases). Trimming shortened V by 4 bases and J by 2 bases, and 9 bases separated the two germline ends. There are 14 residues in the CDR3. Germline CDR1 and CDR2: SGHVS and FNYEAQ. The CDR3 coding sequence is TGTGCCAGCAGCTCATACAGGGCCTACAATGAGCAGTTCTTC. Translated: CASSSYRAYNEQFF.

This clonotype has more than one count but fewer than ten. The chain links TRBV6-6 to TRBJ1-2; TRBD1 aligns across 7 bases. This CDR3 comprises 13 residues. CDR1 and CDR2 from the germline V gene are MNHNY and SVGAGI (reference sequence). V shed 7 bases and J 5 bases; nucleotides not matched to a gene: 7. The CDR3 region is CASISDRDYGYTF. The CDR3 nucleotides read TGTGCCAGCATCAGCGACAGGGATTATGGCTACACCTTC.

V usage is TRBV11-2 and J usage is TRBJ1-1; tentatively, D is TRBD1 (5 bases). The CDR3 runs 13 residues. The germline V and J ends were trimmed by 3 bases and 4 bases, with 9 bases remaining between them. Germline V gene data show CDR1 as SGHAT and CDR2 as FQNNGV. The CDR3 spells CASSFRGVTEAFF. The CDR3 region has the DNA TGTGCCAGCAGCTTCCGAGGGGTCACTGAAGCTTTCTTT.

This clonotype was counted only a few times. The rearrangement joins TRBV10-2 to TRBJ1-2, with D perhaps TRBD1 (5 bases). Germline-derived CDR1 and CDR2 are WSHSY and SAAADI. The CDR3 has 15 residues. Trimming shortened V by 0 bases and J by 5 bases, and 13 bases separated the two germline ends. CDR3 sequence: CASSESGQGRYGYTF. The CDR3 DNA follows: TGCGCCAGCAGTGAGTCCGGTCAGGGACGGTATGGCTACACCTTC.

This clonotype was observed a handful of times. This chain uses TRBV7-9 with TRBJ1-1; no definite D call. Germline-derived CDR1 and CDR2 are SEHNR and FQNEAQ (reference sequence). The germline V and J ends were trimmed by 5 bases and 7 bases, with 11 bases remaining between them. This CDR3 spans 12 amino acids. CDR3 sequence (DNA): TGTGCCAGCAGCCCAAGGATGCATGAAGCTTTCTTT. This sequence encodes CASSPRMHEAFF. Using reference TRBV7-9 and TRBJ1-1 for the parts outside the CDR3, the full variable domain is DTGVSQNPRHKITKRGQNVTFRCDPISEHNRLYWYRQTLGQGPEFLTYFQNEAQLEKSRLLSDRFSAERPKGSFSTLEIQRTEQGDSAMYLCASSPRMHEAFFGQGTRLTVV.

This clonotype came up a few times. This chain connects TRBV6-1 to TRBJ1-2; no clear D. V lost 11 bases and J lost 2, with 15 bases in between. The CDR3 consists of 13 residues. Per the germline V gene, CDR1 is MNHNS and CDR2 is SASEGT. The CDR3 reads CAALDRENYGYTF. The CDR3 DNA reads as TGTGCCGCCCTGGACCGCGAAAACTATGGCTACACCTTC.

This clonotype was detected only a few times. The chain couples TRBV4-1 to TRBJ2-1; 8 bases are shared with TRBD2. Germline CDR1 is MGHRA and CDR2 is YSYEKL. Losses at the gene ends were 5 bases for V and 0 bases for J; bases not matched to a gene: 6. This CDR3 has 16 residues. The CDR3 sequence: CASSTHSGNSYNEQFF. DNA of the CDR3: TGCGCCAGCAGCACCCATAGCGGGAACTCCTACAATGAGCAGTTCTTC.

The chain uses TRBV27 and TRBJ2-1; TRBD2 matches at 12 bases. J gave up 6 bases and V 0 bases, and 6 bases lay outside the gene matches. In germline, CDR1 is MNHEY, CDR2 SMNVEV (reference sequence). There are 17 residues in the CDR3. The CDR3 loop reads CASSLSASGGAGNEQFF. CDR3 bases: TGTGCCAGCAGTTTATCCGCTAGCGGGGGGGCGGGCAATGAGCAGTTCTTC.

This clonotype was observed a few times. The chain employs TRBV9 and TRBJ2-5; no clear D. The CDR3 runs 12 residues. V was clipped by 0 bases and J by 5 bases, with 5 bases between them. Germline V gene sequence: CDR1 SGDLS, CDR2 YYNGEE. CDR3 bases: TGTGCCAGCAGCGTAGTCGGGGAGACCCAGTACTTC. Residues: CASSVVGETQYF.